This T cell receptor (beta chain) was recorded in a study of T-cell reconstitution after alpha-beta-depleted transplantation in children (dated by TCRdb to 2016 to 2017). Broadly, across the study: Using TCR repertoire profiling, the study quantitatively followed how T-cell immune reconstitution unfolded in children after TCRalphabeta/CD19-depleted allogeneic hematopoietic cell transplantation.

Details on this clonotype: The antigen it recognizes is unknown. No qualities accompany the bases; no much larger clone lies one base away.

The meaning of the sample's treatment or condition label: allogeneic hematopoietic cell transplantation with graft depleted of TCRalphabeta T cells and CD19 B cells. Transplant recipients were children who received TCRalphabeta/CD19-depleted allogeneic hematopoietic cell grafts. What the research found in general, with its limitations: The apparently early recovery of alphabetaT-cell counts about two months after transplant reportedly depended on only several hundred rapidly expanded clones that came from non-depleted graft cells. In some patients, the high TCRbeta diversity seen at day 60 was put down to recipient T cells and intrathymic progenitors that had survived conditioning. Over subsequent months, a decline in hyperexpanded clone frequencies was noted, and after one year, T-cell counts and TCRbeta diversity were mostly ascribed to newly produced T cells.

CDR1 DFQATT and CDR2 SNEGSKA were looked up in the germline V gene (reference sequence). The CDR3 runs 15 amino acids, cysteine and phenylalanine included. The only DNA kept is the CDR3, 45 bases in frame from the first base. V lost 0 bases and J lost 4 bases; the stretch between them is 15 bases long. Receptor libraries were prepared by PCR. Data came from an Illumina HiSeq 2500. Molecular barcoding was employed in the preparation of TCR libraries, with unique molecular identifiers being used to normalize TCRbeta repertoire quantification. TCRdb passed the public sequencing reads through fastp at Q25 and MiXCR, retaining productive beta sequences. Rows with a matching CDR3 protein are joined into one entry that keeps the most common DNA and genes. The sample contains some 110,000 distinct CDR3 sequences, 10% of them found a single time. The ten largest clones represent 30% to 35% of the sample.

This TCR was sampled from a boy aged 2 to 9 with acute lymphoblastic leukemia, due to receive a stem cell transplant. Sequenced here: PBMCs, sampled before TCRalphabeta/CD19-depleted stem cell transplant. This receptor chain uses TRBV20-1 and TRBJ1-1, with an unclear D gene assignment. The CDR3: CSARDRREHGTEAFF. The DNA reads as follows: TGCAGTGCTAGAGATAGGAGGGAACATGGCACTGAAGCTTTCTTT.